The 17 T cell receptor beta chains below were found in one sample sequenced in a study of T cells in Graves' hyperthyroidism and ophthalmopathy. Researchers took RNA transcripts and amplified the TCR beta CDR3 regions from them. HTBI primers were used for first-round RT-PCR of the TCR CDR3. TCRdb processed the multiplex PCR reads anew with MiXCR; each CDR3 protein has one entry. This table holds 500,000 to 750,000 distinct CDR3 sequences, 15% to 19% found once. The source material was blood. Receptors were obtained from a woman in her twenties or thirties with Graves' hyperthyroidism.

This clonotype was picked up a small number of times. The CDR3 nucleotides are TGTGCCAGCAGTTACTCGCCGGATTTTTATGGCTACACCTTC. It translates to CASSYSPDFYGYTF. The chain couples TRBV6-2 or TRBV6-3 to TRBJ1-2; D not certain. Germline loops: CDR1 MNHEY, CDR2 SVGEGT. There are 14 residues in the CDR3. V gave up 0 bases and J gave up 5 bases, with 10 bases separating them.

The chain uses TRBV6-1 and TRBJ2-3, with 8 nucleotides matching TRBD1. The V gene end was trimmed by 8 bases and the J gene end by 2 bases; junction bases not matched to a gene: 6. This CDR3 is built from 14 residues. Germline V gene lookup returns CDR1 MNHNS and CDR2 SASEGT. CDR3 DNA sequence: TGTGCCAGCCAGGGGGCGGGAAACACAGATACGCAGTATTTT. Translation: CASQGAGNTDTQYF.

A few counts support this clonotype. V and J are TRBV11-3 and TRBJ2-2; TRBD1 agrees at 8 bases. The CDR3 runs 14 residues. The V gene's germline CDR1 is SGHNT and CDR2 YENEEA. V lost 8 bases and J lost 1; bases outside the gene matches: 3. The chain's CDR3 is CASLGQENTGELFF. Here the CDR3 DNA reads TGTGCCAGCTTGGGACAGGAGAACACCGGGGAGCTGTTTTTT.

This clonotype was observed many times. This chain connects TRBV3-1 to TRBJ1-1; D is unresolved. The CDR3 length is 13 residues. The V and J ends lost 3 bases and 4 bases respectively, with 9 bases between them. Germline V gene lookup returns CDR1 LGHDT and CDR2 YNNKEL (reference sequence). CDR3 DNA sequence: TGTGCCAGCAGCCAGGCAGGTGTCACTGAAGCTTTCTTT. Protein: CASSQAGVTEAFF.

At least ten counts were recorded for this clonotype. The CDR3 nucleotides are TGTGCCAGCAGCAACGACAGGGGGCCGGGGGAGACCCAGTACTTC. Its protein product is CASSNDRGPGETQYF. The rearrangement joins TRBV12-3 or TRBV12-4 to TRBJ2-5; 10 bases align to TRBD1. The CDR3 is made up of 15 amino acids. V lost 6 bases to trimming and J lost 5 bases; unmatched junction nucleotides: 9.

The chain couples TRBV6-1 to TRBJ1-4, with TRBD1 matching over 11 bases. Trimming took 2 bases from V and 6 from J; bases not matched to a gene: 2. This CDR3 contains 15 residues. Looked up from germline, CDR1 is MNHNS and CDR2 is SASEGT. CDR3 nucleotide sequence: TGTGCCAGCAGTGAAAGGACAGGGGGCTATGAAAAACTGTTTTTT. This sequence encodes CASSERTGGYEKLFF.

The chain couples TRBV20-1 to TRBJ1-5; 9 nucleotides match TRBD1. V lost 6 bases and J lost 6; bases outside the gene matches: 9. There are 14 residues in the CDR3. Per germline, CDR1 DFQATT and CDR2 SNEGSKA (reference sequence). The CDR3 coding sequence is TGCAGTGCCCCTCCCGGGACAGGGCTTCAGCCCCAGCATTTT. Residues: CSAPPGTGLQPQHF.

This clonotype was seen repeatedly, ten times or more. The genes are TRBV15 and TRBJ1-2; TRBD1 might be the D (6 bases). The CDR3 is 15 amino acids. Trimming took off 0 bases at V and 3 bases at J, with 11 bases between the two ends. Per the germline V gene, CDR1 is LNHNV and CDR2 is YYDKDF (reference sequence). DNA for the CDR3: TGTGCCACCAGCAGAGACAGGGGTTCGGACTATGGCTACACCTTC. It translates to CATSRDRGSDYGYTF.

This chain uses TRBV12-3 or TRBV12-4 with TRBJ2-5, with 7 bases identical to TRBD1. Losses at the gene ends were 8 bases for V and 1 base for J; bases not matched to a gene: 16. CDR3 length equals 17 residues. The chain's CDR3 is CASGAGRDSGIQETQYF. In nucleotides, the CDR3 is TGTGCCAGCGGAGCCGGCAGGGACAGTGGGATCCAAGAGACCCAGTACTTC.

This clonotype was seen at least ten times. The J gene is TRBJ2-7, the V gene TRBV4-2, with unresolved D. The CDR3 covers 15 residues. Germline loops: CDR1 LGHNA, CDR2 YNFKEQ. V was pared by 1 base and J by 0 bases, with 10 bases between. CDR3 protein: CASSQVSDISYEQYF. The CDR3 DNA sequence: TGTGCCAGCAGCCAAGTTTCCGACATCTCCTACGAGCAGTACTTC.

The genes are TRBV7-9 and TRBJ2-7; 7 nucleotides match TRBD1. The V gene's germline CDR1 is SEHNR and CDR2 FQNEAQ (reference sequence). Unmatched junction bases numbered 3, after V lost 4 bases and J lost 0 bases. The CDR3 runs 14 residues. The CDR3 sequence: CASSSGQTSYEQYF. The CDR3 DNA is TGTGCCAGCAGCTCGGGACAGACCTCCTACGAGCAGTACTTC.

This clonotype has at least ten counts. This rearrangement joins TRBV18 to TRBJ2-7; D remains unclear. Trimming left V 3 bases short and J 2 bases short, with 14 bases between. This CDR3 contains 15 residues. Germline V gives CDR1 KGHSH, CDR2 LQKENI. CDR3 bases: TGTGCCAGCTCACCTGAAGGGCTGGGGACCTACGAGCAGTACTTC. Protein product: CASSPEGLGTYEQYF.

In this sample, this clonotype turned up a few times. This chain links TRBV6-5 with TRBJ2-2, with D tentatively TRBD2 (5 bases). Trimming stripped 1 base from V and 2 bases from J, with 17 bases between. The germline CDR1 and CDR2 sequences are MNHEY and SVGAGI. The CDR3 has 18 amino acids. CDR3 nucleotide sequence: TGTGCCAGCAGTTACTTACGACTTGAGCGGACCAACACCGGGGAGCTGTTTTTT. Translation gives CASSYLRLERTNTGELFF.

This clonotype appeared many times. J is TRBJ2-1 and V is TRBV29-1; D is perhaps TRBD1 or TRBD2 (6 bases each). There are 13 residues in the CDR3. Trimming took 7 bases from V and 10 from J, leaving 20 bases between them. Germline CDR1 SQVTM, CDR2 ANQGSEA. The CDR3 coding sequence is TGCAGCGCAACCGGAGGGGGGTCCTTGGAGCAGTTCTTC. This sequence encodes CSATGGGSLEQFF.

The sample holds many counts of this clonotype. This rearrangement joins TRBV7-9 to TRBJ2-7; 9 bases match TRBD1. Germline-derived CDR1 and CDR2 are SEHNR and FQNEAQ (reference sequence). J gave up 3 bases and V 4 bases, and 7 bases lay outside the gene matches. The length of the CDR3 is 15 residues. Written as DNA, the CDR3 is TGTGCCAGCAGCTCCGTACAGGGGGCTCTCTACGAGCAGTACTTC. It translates to CASSSVQGALYEQYF.

The table lists this clonotype with a few counts. The chain uses TRBV12-3 or TRBV12-4 and TRBJ1-3; TRBD1 matches at 7 bases. Unmatched junction bases numbered 11, after V lost 5 bases and J lost 7 bases. The CDR3 sequence is 15 residues long. The CDR3 sequence is CASSLDRARGNTIYF. The CDR3 DNA reads as TGTGCCAGCAGTCTAGACAGGGCTCGGGGCAACACCATATATTTT.

This chain's CDR3 is CASSPSGIAPSSYNEQFF. CDR3 nucleotide sequence: TGTGCCAGCAGTCCGTCCGGGATTGCGCCAAGCTCCTACAATGAGCAGTTCTTC. The rearrangement uses TRBV27 and TRBJ2-1; D may be TRBD2 (5 bases). Germline values: CDR1 MNHEY, CDR2 SMNVEV (reference sequence). The CDR3 is 18 residues long. The V end lost 5 bases, the J end lost 0 bases, and 20 bases lay between the germline ends.